The source of this TCR beta chain is a study of T-cell reconstitution after alpha-beta-depleted transplantation in children. This clonotype was detected only a few times. Germline CDR1 DFQATT, CDR2 SNEGSKA (reference sequence). The CDR3 runs to 15 residues. Trimming removed 6 bases from V and 4 bases from J; junction bases left unmatched: 9. Unique molecular identifiers were used in preparing the TCRbeta library. TCRdb passed the PCR reads through MiXCR, listing each CDR3 protein once. Here the sample spans 500,000 or so distinct CDR3 sequences, approximately 29% being singletons. The input for sequencing was PBMCs from the stem cell graft donor, taken from the stem cell graft. The J gene is TRBJ2-1, the V gene TRBV20-1; 10 nucleotides match TRBD2. The sequence derives from a human donor who donated a stem cell graft to a child with aplastic anemia. CDR3 DNA sequence: TGCAGTGCCTTACGGACTAGCGGAGTTTACAATGAGCAGTTCTTC. Its protein product is CSALRTSGVYNEQFF.